Listed below are T cell receptor beta chains from one sample, sequenced in a study of T-cell memory formation after mild COVID-19. In TCRdb, the 5' RACE reads were re-called with MiXCR into one record per CDR3 protein. The table lists 350,000 to 500,000 distinct CDR3 sequences, approximately 19% of them singletons. Source material: PBMCs or a T cell subset sorted from them (not recorded which). The receptors were gathered from a man younger than 35 who had mild COVID-19 (a few samples of this study predate the infection). Cell type and time point are not known. The CDR3 runs from the conserved cysteine through the conserved F or W. A D gene is named only where the DNA matches it firmly. The size of a clone is reported for some rows only, either as once, few or many, or as a class for expanded clones.

abundance	j_gene	v_gene	d_gene	len	CDR3nt	CDR3aa
few	TRBJ1-4	TRBV6-5	NA	13	TGTGCCAGCGGTGACAGCTCTAATGAAAAACTGTTTTTT	CASGDSSNEKLFF
NA	TRBJ2-7	TRBV7-2	TRBD1	16	TGTGCCAGCAGCCCCGGACCGGGACAGGGGACCTACGAGCAGTACTTC	CASSPGPGQGTYEQYF
many	TRBJ2-7	TRBV6-6	NA	11	TGTGCCAGCAGTCACCTGAACGAGCAGTACTTC	CASSHLNEQYF
few	TRBJ2-5	TRBV7-2	NA	14	TGTGCCAGCAGCCATCCTGGGACGGGAGAGACCCAGTACTTC	CASSHPGTGETQYF
NA	TRBJ1-1	TRBV3-1	NA	13	TGTTCCAGCAGCCAAGATGCGGGCCGGGGAGCTTTCTTT	CSSSQDAGRGAFF
NA	TRBJ1-2	TRBV12-3/TRBV12-4	NA	12	TGTGCCAGCTCTCGGGGGAGGTATGGCTACACCTTC	CASSRGRYGYTF
NA	TRBJ1-6	TRBV20-1	NA	14	TGCAGTGCTAGGGCCGGGACGTATAATTCACCCCTCCACTTT	CSARAGTYNSPLHF
few	TRBJ1-3	TRBV3-1	NA	16	TGTGCCAGCAGCCCATCTTTGGGCGGCGCCGGAAACACCATATATTTT	CASSPSLGGAGNTIYF
NA	TRBJ1-1	TRBV10-3	TRBD1	13	TGTGCCACCGGACAGGGGCAAGAGGCTGAAGCTTTCTTT	CATGQGQEAEAFF
NA	TRBJ2-2	TRBV7-3	NA	16	TGTGCCAGCAGCCCATTCGGCAAAGAGAACACCGGGGAGCTGTTTTTT	CASSPFGKENTGELFF
NA	TRBJ2-5	TRBV5-4	TRBD1	12	TGTGCCGGGGGGACAGGCGTGGAGACCCAGTACTTC	CAGGTGVETQYF
few	TRBJ1-1	TRBV3-1	NA	14	TGTGCCAGCAGCCAAAGCGAATGGGACACTGAAGCTTTCTTT	CASSQSEWDTEAFF
NA	TRBJ1-1	TRBV6-2/TRBV6-3	NA	15	TGTGCCAGCAGTTACGATTCAGGCATTGGGACTGAAGCTTTCTTT	CASSYDSGIGTEAFF
NA	TRBJ1-2	TRBV20-1	NA	12	TGCAGTGCCGACATCGGCAACTATGGCTACACCTTC	CSADIGNYGYTF
many	TRBJ1-3	TRBV28	NA	15	TGTGCCAGCAGCCTGGCCGGGGCAGCTGGAAACACCATATATTTT	CASSLAGAAGNTIYF
many	TRBJ2-3	TRBV5-1	NA	15	TGCGCCAGCAGCTTGGAGGGCGGACCCACAGATACGCAGTATTTT	CASSLEGGPTDTQYF
NA	TRBJ1-1	TRBV4-1	NA	15	TGCGCCAGCAGCCAAACCACAGGGCTGAACACTGAAGCTTTCTTT	CASSQTTGLNTEAFF
NA	TRBJ1-2	TRBV7-9	NA	16	TGTGCCAGCAGCTCGAACCGGGACGTAGCGGACTATGGCTACACCTTC	CASSSNRDVADYGYTF
NA	TRBJ1-2	TRBV4-3	TRBD1	13	TGCGCCAGCAGCCAAAGACAGGGATATGGCTACACCTTC	CASSQRQGYGYTF
few	TRBJ1-5	TRBV24-1	NA	13	TGTGCCACCAGGGCAGATAGCAATCAGCCCCAGCATTTT	CATRADSNQPQHF
few	TRBJ2-7	TRBV19	NA	13	TGTGCCAGTAGTGCGGGACATAACTACGAGCAGTACTTC	CASSAGHNYEQYF
NA	TRBJ2-1	TRBV28	NA	12	TGTGCCATCTGGGACAACTACAATGAGCAGTTCTTC	CAIWDNYNEQFF
few	TRBJ2-3	TRBV4-2	NA	16	TGTGCCAGCAGCCAAGATGGAGGGGGCGGAGCAGATACGCAGTATTTT	CASSQDGGGGADTQYF
few	TRBJ1-2	TRBV2	NA	13	TGTGCCAGCAGTGAAGGCGGTTTATATGGCTACACCTTC	CASSEGGLYGYTF